This TCR beta chain was sequenced in a study of metastatic and nonmetastatic thyroid tumors. TCRdb re-clonotyped the PCR reads through MiXCR. The table records approximately 29,000 clones, around a sixth of them present only once. This clone has ten or more counts. Thyroid surgery was performed in patients who had received no treatment beforehand. Germline CDR1 LNHDA, CDR2 SQIVND (reference sequence). The CDR3 has 14 amino acids. V was pared by 2 bases and J by 9 bases, with 3 bases of the junction left unmatched. The sequenced sample consisted of blood. This receptor was identified in a female donor with papillary thyroid cancer or a benign thyroid nodule (not recorded which). Some clones in this sample may be carry-over from other donors' samples. This rearrangement joins TRBV19 to TRBJ2-1, with 11 bases that match TRBD2. For the CDR3, the DNA is TGTGCCAGTAGTATAACTAGCGGGAGTCCTGAGCAGTTCTTC. It is translated as CASSITSGSPEQFF.